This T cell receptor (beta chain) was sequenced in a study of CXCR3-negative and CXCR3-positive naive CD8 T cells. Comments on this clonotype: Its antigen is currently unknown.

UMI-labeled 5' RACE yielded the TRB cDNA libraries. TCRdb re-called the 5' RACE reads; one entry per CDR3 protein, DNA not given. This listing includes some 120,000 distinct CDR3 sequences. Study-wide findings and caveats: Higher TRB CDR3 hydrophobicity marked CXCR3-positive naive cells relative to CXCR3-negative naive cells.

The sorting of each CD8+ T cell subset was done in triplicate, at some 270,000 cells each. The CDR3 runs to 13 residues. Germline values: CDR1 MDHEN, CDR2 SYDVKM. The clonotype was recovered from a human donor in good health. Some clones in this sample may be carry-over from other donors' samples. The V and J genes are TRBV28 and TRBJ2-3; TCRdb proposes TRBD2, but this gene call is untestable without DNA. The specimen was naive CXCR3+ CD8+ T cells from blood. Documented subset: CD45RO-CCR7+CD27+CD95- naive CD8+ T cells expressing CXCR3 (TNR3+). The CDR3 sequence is CASSEQESDAQYF.